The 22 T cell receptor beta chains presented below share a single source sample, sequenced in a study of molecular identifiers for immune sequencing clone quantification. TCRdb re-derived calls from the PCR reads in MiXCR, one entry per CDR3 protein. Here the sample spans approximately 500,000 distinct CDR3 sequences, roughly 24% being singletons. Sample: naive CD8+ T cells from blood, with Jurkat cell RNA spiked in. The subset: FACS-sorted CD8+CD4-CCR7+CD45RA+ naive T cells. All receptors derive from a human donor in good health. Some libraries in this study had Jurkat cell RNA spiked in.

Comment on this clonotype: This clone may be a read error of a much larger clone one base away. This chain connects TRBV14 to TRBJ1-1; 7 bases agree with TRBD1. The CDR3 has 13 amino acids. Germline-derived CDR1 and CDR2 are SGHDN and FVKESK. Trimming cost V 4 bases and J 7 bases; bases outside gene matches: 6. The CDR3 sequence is CASSPQGRLEAFF. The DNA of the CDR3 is TGTGCCAGCAGCCCACAGGGGCGGCTTGAAGCTTTCTTT.

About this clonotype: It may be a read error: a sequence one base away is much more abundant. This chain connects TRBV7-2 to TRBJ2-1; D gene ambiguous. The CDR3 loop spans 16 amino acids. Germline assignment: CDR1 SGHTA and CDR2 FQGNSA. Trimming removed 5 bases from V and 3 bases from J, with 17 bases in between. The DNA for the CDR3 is TGTGCCAGCAGCGTAAACCCGGTGACTGTCTACAATGAGCAGTTCTTC. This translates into CASSVNPVTVYNEQFF.

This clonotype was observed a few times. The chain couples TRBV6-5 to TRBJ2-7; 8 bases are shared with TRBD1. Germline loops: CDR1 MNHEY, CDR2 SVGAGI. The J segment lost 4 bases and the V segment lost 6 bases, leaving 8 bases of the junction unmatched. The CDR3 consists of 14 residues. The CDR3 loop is CASSPDRDPYEQYF. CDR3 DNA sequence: TGTGCCAGCAGCCCGGACAGGGACCCATACGAGCAGTACTTC.

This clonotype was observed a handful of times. For the CDR3, the DNA is TGCAGTGCTAGAGATCAGGGGTCGGGGAACTTACAAGAGACCCAGTACTTC. This translates into CSARDQGSGNLQETQYF. The V call is TRBV20-1, the J call TRBJ2-5, with a weak D call TRBD1 (6 bases). The CDR3 consists of 17 residues. V shed 0 bases and J shed 2 bases, with 19 bases lying between them. Germline-derived CDR1 and CDR2 are DFQATT and SNEGSKA (reference sequence).

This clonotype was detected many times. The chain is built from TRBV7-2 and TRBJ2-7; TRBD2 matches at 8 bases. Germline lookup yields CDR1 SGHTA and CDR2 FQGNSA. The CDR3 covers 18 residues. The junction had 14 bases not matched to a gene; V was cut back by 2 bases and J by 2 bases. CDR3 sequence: CASSLLGTSQRAAYEQYF. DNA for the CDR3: TGTGCCAGCAGCTTATTAGGGACTAGTCAAAGGGCGGCCTACGAGCAGTACTTC.

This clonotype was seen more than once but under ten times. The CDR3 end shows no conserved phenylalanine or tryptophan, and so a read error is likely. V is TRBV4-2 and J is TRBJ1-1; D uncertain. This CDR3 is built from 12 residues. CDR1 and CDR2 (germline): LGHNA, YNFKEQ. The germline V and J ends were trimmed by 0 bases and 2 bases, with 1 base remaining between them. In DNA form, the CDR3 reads TGTGCCAGCAGCCAAGAAAACACTGAAGCTTTCTTA. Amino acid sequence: CASSQENTEAFL.

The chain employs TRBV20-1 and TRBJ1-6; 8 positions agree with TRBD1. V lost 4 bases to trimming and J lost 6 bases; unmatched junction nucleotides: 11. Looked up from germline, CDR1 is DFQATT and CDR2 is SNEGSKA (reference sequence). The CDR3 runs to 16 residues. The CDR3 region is CSATQTGDVGNSPLHF. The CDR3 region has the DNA TGCAGTGCTACTCAGACAGGGGATGTTGGTAATTCACCCCTCCACTTT.

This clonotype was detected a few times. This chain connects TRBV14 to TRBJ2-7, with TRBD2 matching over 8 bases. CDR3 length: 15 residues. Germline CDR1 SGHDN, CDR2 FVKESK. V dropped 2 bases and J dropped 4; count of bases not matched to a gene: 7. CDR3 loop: CASSQRSGSKYEQYF. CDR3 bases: TGTGCCAGCAGCCAAAGAAGCGGGAGTAAGTACGAGCAGTACTTC.

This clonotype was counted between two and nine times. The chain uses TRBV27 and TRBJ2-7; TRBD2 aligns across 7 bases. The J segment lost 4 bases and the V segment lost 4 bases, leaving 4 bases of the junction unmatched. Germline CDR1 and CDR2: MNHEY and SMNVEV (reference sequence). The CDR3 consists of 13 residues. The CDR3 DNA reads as TGTGCCAGCAGTTGGACTAGTAATTACGAGCAGTACTTC. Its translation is CASSWTSNYEQYF.

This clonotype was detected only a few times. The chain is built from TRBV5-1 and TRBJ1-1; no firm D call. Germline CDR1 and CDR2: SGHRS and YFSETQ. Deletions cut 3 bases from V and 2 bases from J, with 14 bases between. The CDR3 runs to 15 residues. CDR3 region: CASSYLPGPNTEAFF. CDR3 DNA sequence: TGCGCCAGCAGCTACCTCCCTGGTCCTAACACTGAAGCTTTCTTT.

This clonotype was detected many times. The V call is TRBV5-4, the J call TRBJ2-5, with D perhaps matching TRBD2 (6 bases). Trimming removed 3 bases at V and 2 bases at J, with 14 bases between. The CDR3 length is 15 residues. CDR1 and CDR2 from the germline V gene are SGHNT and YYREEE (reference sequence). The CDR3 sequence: CASSWTGTLQETQYF. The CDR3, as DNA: TGTGCCAGCAGCTGGACCGGGACTTTACAAGAGACCCAGTACTTC.

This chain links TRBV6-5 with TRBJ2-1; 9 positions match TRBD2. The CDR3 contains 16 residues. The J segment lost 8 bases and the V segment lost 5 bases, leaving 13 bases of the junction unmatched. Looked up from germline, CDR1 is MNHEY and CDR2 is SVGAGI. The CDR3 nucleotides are TGTGCCAGCAGTGCAAATATAGCGGGGGAAGGCGATGAGCAGTTCTTC. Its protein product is CASSANIAGEGDEQFF.

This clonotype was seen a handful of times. The CDR3 DNA reads TGTGCCAGCAGTTCGGGTAGCGACACAGATACGCAGTATTTT. Translating gives CASSSGSDTDTQYF. The genes are TRBV27 and TRBJ2-3; D is perhaps TRBD2 (5 bases). V was clipped by 4 bases and J by 2 bases, with 10 bases between them. CDR1 MNHEY and CDR2 SMNVEV come from the germline V gene (reference sequence). The CDR3 is made up of 14 amino acids.

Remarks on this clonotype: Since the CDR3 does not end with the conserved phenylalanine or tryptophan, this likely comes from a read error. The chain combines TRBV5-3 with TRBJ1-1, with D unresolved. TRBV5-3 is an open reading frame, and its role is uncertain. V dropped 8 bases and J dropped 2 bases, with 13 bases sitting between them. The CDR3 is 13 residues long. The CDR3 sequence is CASSEVHNTEAFL. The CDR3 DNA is TGTGCCAGCAGCGAGGTTCATAACACTGAAGCTTTCCTT.

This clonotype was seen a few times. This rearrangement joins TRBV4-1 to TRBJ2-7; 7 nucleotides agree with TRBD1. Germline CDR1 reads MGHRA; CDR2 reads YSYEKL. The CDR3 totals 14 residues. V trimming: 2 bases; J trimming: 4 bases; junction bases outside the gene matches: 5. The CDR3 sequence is CASSQKRGLYEQYF. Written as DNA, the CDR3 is TGCGCCAGCAGCCAAAAGAGGGGGCTGTACGAGCAGTACTTC.

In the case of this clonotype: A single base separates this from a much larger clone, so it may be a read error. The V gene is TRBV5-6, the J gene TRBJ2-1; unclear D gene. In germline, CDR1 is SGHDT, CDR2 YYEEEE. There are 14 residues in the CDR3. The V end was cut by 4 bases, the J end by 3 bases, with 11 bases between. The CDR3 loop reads CASSPGRNYNEQFF. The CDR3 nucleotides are TGTGCCAGCAGCCCTGGGCGGAACTACAATGAGCAGTTCTTC. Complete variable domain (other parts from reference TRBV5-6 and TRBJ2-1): DAGVTQSPTHLIKTRGQQVTLRCSPKSGHDTVSWYQQALGQGPQFIFQYYEEEERQRGNFPDRFSGHQFPNYSSELNVNALLLGDSALYLCASSPGRNYNEQFFGPGTRLTVL.

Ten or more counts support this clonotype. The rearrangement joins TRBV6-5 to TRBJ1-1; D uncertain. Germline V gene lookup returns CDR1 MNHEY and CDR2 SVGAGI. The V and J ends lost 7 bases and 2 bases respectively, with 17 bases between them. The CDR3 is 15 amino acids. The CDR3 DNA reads TGTGCCAGCACCCTAAAAGAGAGGGCCAACACTGAAGCTTTCTTT. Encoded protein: CASTLKERANTEAFF.

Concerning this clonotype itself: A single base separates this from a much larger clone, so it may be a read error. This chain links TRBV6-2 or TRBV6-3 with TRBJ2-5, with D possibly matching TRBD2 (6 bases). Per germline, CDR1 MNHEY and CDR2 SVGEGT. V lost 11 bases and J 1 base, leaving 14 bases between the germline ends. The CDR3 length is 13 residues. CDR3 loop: CAGGTGVQETQYF. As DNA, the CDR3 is TGTGCCGGAGGGACCGGCGTCCAAGAGACCCAGTACTTC.

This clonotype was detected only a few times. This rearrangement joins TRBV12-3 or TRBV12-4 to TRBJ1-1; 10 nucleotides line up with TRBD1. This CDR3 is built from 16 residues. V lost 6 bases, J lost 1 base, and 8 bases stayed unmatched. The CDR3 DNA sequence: TGTGCCAGCAGATTTGGGACAGGGGTGGAGAACACTGAAGCTTTCTTT. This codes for CASRFGTGVENTEAFF.

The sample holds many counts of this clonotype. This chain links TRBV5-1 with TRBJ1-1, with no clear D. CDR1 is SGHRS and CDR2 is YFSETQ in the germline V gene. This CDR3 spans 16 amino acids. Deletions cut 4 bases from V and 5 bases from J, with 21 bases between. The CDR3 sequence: CASSLNHLPLVTEAFF. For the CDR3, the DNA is TGCGCCAGCAGCCTAAACCACCTACCATTGGTTACTGAAGCTTTCTTT.

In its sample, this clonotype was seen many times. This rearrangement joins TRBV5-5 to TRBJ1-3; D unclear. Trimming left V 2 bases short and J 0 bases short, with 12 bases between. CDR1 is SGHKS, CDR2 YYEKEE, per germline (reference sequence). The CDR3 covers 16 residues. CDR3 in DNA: TGTGCCAGCAGCTTAACCGACGGTAGCTCTGGAAACACCATATATTTT. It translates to CASSLTDGSSGNTIYF.

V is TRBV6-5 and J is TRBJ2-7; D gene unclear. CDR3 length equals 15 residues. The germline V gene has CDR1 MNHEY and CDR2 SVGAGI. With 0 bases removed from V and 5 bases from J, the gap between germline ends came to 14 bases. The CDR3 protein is CASSYSGIGFDEQYF. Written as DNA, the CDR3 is TGTGCCAGCAGTTACTCGGGTATTGGGTTTGACGAGCAGTACTTC.